These 20 T cell receptor beta chains came from one sample sequenced in a study of blood T cell repertoires in COVID-19. The assay was immunoSEQ multiplex PCR, and TCRdb's table has in-frame clones only and misses some. The table includes about 100,000 clones, approximately 85% detected once. Sequenced sample: peripheral blood. These receptors were taken from an older woman with acute or convalescent COVID-19.

CDR3 residues: CASSLAGLGSRNEQFF. The CDR3 nucleotides are TGTGCCAGCAGCTTGGCCGGGCTCGGGAGCAGGAATGAGCAGTTCTTC. The J gene is TRBJ2-1, the V gene TRBV5-4; possibly TRBD2 for D (6 bases). Trimming took off 0 bases at V and 7 bases at J, with 17 bases between the two ends. This CDR3 is built from 16 residues. Germline CDR1 and CDR2: SGHNT and YYREEE (reference sequence).

The CDR3 coding sequence is TGCGCCAGCAGCTTACGGGGGGGCGAAGAGACCCAGTACTTC. Protein sequence: CASSLRGGEETQYF. The chain joins TRBV5-1 to TRBJ2-5; 8 nucleotides align to TRBD2. CDR1 is SGHRS, CDR2 YFSETQ, per germline. This CDR3 comprises 14 residues. The trim removed 2 bases at V and 3 bases at J, leaving 3 bases unmatched.

The genes are TRBV29-1 and TRBJ2-1; 13 bases fit TRBD2. Germline V CDR1 and CDR2: SQVTM, ANQGSEA. V was clipped by 8 bases and J by 7 bases; unmatched bases: 29. The CDR3 has 21 amino acids. Here the CDR3 DNA reads TGCAGCTCCCGGACAGGGATTACTAGCGGGAGGGCTCGGGTCATCGGGAATGAGCAGTTCTTC. This gives the protein CSSRTGITSGRARVIGNEQFF.

The rearrangement links TRBV7-9 to TRBJ2-3; 13 bases line up with TRBD2. Germline V gene lookup returns CDR1 SEHNR and CDR2 FQNEAQ (reference sequence). With V trimmed by 5 bases and J by 4 bases, 9 bases remained unmatched. This CDR3 has 17 residues. The CDR3 DNA is TGTGCCAGCAGCCTCCTCGGACTAGCGGGAGCTGCAGATACGCAGTATTTT. Its translation is CASSLLGLAGAADTQYF. Looking up the rest from reference TRBV7-9 and TRBJ2-3 gives the full variable domain: DTGVSQNPRHKITKRGQNVTFRCDPISEHNRLYWYRQTLGQGPEFLTYFQNEAQLEKSRLLSDRFSAERPKGSFSTLEIQRTEQGDSAMYLCASSLLGLAGAADTQYFGPGTRLTVL.

This rearrangement joins TRBV2 to TRBJ2-3, with D uncertain. The germline V gene encodes CDR1 SNHLY and CDR2 FYNNEI. V was pared by 5 bases and J by 2 bases, with 17 bases between. The CDR3 covers 16 residues. The CDR3 nucleotides are TGTGCCAGCAGTTATCTCTCCCGCGGAGCCACAGATACGCAGTATTTT. Translating it yields CASSYLSRGATDTQYF. The complete variable domain, with remaining parts taken from reference TRBV2 and TRBJ2-3, reads EPEVTQTPSHQVTQMGQEVILRCVPISNHLYFYWYRQILGQKVEFLVSFYNNEISEKSEIFDDQFSVERPDGSNFTLKIRSTKLEDSAMYFCASSYLSRGATDTQYFGPGTRLTVL.

This rearrangement joins TRBV7-9 to TRBJ1-2; D not resolved. The V and J ends lost 2 bases and 2 bases respectively, with 3 bases between them. This CDR3 spans 12 amino acids. Germline assignment: CDR1 SEHNR and CDR2 FQNEAQ (reference sequence). The DNA of the CDR3 is TGTGCCAGCAGCTTATCGAACTATGGCTACACCTTC. It translates to CASSLSNYGYTF.

Details on this clone: Other nucleotide sequences in the sample specify the same CDR3. The rearrangement joins TRBV5-1 to TRBJ2-5, with D uncertain. The V gene's germline CDR1 is SGHRS and CDR2 YFSETQ. Trimming removed 3 bases from V and 2 bases from J, with 2 bases in between. This CDR3 spans 11 amino acids. CDR3 in DNA: TGCGCCAGCAGCTCACAAGAGACCCAGTACTTC. Translating it yields CASSSQETQYF.

In this sample, this clone turned up once. This chain connects TRBV28 to TRBJ2-3, with D possibly matching TRBD1 (5 bases). The germline V gene has CDR1 MDHEN and CDR2 SYDVKM. V lost 5 bases, J lost 14 bases, and 23 bases lay in between. The CDR3 runs to 14 residues. CDR3 in DNA: TGTGCCAGCAGTGACCGAGAAAAGACAGTGCCTAGGTATTTT. Its protein is CASSDREKTVPRYF.

The chain employs TRBV19 and TRBJ1-4; 9 bases match TRBD1. CDR1 is LNHDA, CDR2 SQIVND, per germline (reference sequence). The CDR3 runs to 13 residues. The V segment lost 9 bases and the J segment 5 bases; nucleotides outside the gene matches: 4. The CDR3 bases are TGTGCCAGCCTTGGACAGGGGAATGAAAAACTGTTTTTT. This encodes CASLGQGNEKLFF.

The chain has TRBV4-2 and TRBJ2-2, with TRBD1 matching over 7 bases. The V gene's germline CDR1 is LGHNA and CDR2 YNFKEQ. V dropped 2 bases and J dropped 7; count of bases not matched to a gene: 1. The CDR3 covers 13 residues. The CDR3 protein is CASSQRDSGELFF. CDR3 DNA sequence: TGTGCCAGCAGCCAACGGGACAGCGGGGAGCTGTTTTTT.

The chain couples TRBV2 to TRBJ2-1; the D gene is possibly TRBD1 (7 bases). V lost 9 bases, J lost 9 bases, and 12 bases lay in between. Germline V CDR1 and CDR2: SNHLY, FYNNEI. The CDR3 consists of 11 residues. CDR3 nucleotide sequence: TGTGCCAGAGGAGGGGGCGGTGAGCAGTTCTTC. Amino acids: CARGGGGEQFF.

The J gene is TRBJ2-2, the V gene TRBV5-5; D is ambiguous. V was cut by 0 bases and J by 2 bases, with 5 bases left in between. The length of the CDR3 is 14 residues. From germline, CDR1 is SGHKS and CDR2 YYEKEE (reference sequence). The CDR3 sequence: CASSLGLNTGELFF. CDR3 DNA: TGTGCCAGCAGCTTGGGACTTAACACCGGGGAGCTGTTTTTT.

This clone was counted between two and nine times. The gene calls are TRBV7-3 and TRBJ2-5, with 7 bases identical to TRBD2. Germline CDR1 and CDR2: SGHTA and FQGTGA. V dropped 3 bases and J dropped 4; count of bases not matched to a gene: 2. CDR3 length equals 13 residues. The CDR3 DNA is TGTGCCAGCAGCTTTGGGAGGGGAGAGACCCAGTACTTC. Translated, it gives CASSFGRGETQYF.

V usage is TRBV7-3 and J usage is TRBJ2-2, with D hard to call. This CDR3 comprises 14 residues. The germline V gene encodes CDR1 SGHTA and CDR2 FQGTGA. The V end lost 2 bases, the J end lost 3 bases, and 7 bases lay between the germline ends. This CDR3 reads CASSLQAYTGELFF. CDR3 sequence (DNA): TGTGCCAGCAGCTTACAGGCTTACACCGGGGAGCTGTTTTTT.

The CDR3 spells CAGLGLAGGNEQFF. In DNA form, the CDR3 reads TGTGCCGGCCTGGGACTAGCGGGAGGAAATGAGCAGTTCTTC. This chain uses TRBV19 with TRBJ2-1; 15 nucleotides align to TRBD2. This CDR3 has 14 amino acids. Germline CDR1 reads LNHDA; CDR2 reads SQIVND (reference sequence). The V and J ends lost 11 bases and 7 bases, in that order; junction bases with no gene match: 6.

This chain links TRBV28 with TRBJ2-2; D gene unclear. This CDR3 comprises 12 residues. V dropped 7 bases and J dropped 5 bases, with 8 bases sitting between them. Germline CDR1 and CDR2: MDHEN and SYDVKM. The CDR3 loop is CASISRTGELFF. CDR3 bases: TGTGCCAGCATTTCGCGAACCGGGGAGCTGTTTTTT.

The CDR3 nucleotides are TGTGCCAGCAGCGTGACAGGGGGATTGGGCGGGGAGCTGTTTTTT. Its translation is CASSVTGGLGGELFF. This sequence joins TRBV11-2 and TRBJ2-2; the match to TRBD1 covers 9 bases. In germline, CDR1 is SGHAT, CDR2 FQNNGV. There are 15 residues in the CDR3. Trimming took 5 bases from V and 7 from J; bases not matched to a gene: 8.

This chain uses TRBV5-1 with TRBJ1-1; a weak D match, TRBD1 (6 bases). The CDR3 sequence is 14 residues long. Per germline, CDR1 SGHRS and CDR2 YFSETQ. V was cut by 4 bases and J by 2 bases, with 12 bases left in between. The CDR3 nucleotides read TGCGCCAGCAGCCCACAGGGTGGAAACACTGAAGCTTTCTTT. Translation: CASSPQGGNTEAFF.

With regard to this clone: The junction differs from germline at one of its ends, possibly a read error. The rearrangement links TRBV9 to TRBJ2-1; 8 bases map to TRBD2. There are 15 residues in the CDR3. The germline gives CDR1 SGDLS, CDR2 YYNGEE. The CDR3 bases are TGTGCCAGCAGCCCCTCGCGGGGGGCCTACGATGAGCAGTTCTTC. Protein product: CASSPSRGAYDEQFF.

The chain carries TRBV5-4 and TRBJ2-3; D may be TRBD2 (6 bases). The germline V gene has CDR1 SGHNT and CDR2 YYREEE (reference sequence). The CDR3 extends over 13 amino acids. V lost 2 bases to trimming and J lost 7 bases, with 11 bases between them. CDR3 DNA: TGTGCCAGCAGCTTCCCTAGCGAGAATACGCAGTATTTT. It translates to CASSFPSENTQYF.